This T cell receptor beta chain was sequenced for a study of control samples from healthy donors and cancer patients. V was clipped by 5 bases and J by 6 bases, with 14 bases between them. The CDR3 runs 13 residues. Germline CDR1 and CDR2: MRHNA and SNTAGT. This clone came up once. Here immunoSEQ multiplex PCR was the method, and the copy in TCRdb shows in-frame clones only, minus some. The sample yields 75,000 to 80,000 clones, about nine tenths seen once. Sample: PBMCs. The gene calls are TRBV6-4 and TRBJ2-7, with D perhaps matching TRBD1 (6 bases). The source of this sequence is a woman in her forties or fifties with colorectal cancer. The CDR3 here is CASSLTGLVEQYV. The DNA for the CDR3 is TGTGCCAGCAGTTTGACAGGTTTGGTCGAGCAGTACGTC.